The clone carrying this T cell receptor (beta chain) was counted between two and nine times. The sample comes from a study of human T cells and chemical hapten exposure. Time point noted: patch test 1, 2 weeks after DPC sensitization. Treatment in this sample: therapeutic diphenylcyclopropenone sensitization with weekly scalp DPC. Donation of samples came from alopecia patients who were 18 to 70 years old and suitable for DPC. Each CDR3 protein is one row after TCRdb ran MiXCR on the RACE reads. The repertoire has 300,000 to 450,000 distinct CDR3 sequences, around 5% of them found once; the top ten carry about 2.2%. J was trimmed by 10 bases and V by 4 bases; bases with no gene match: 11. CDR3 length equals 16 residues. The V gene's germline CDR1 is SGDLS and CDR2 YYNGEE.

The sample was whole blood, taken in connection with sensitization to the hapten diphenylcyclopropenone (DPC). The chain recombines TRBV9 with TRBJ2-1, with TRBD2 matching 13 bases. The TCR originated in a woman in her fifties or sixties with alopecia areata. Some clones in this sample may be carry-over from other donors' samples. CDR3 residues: CASSPRLAGGPREQFF. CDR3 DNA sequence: TGTGCCAGCAGCCCGCGACTAGCGGGAGGCCCCAGGGAGCAGTTCTTC.